This TCR beta chain is drawn from a study of blood T cell repertoires in COVID-19. Study in general: COVID-19 samples, acute and convalescent, were from the United States, Italy and Spain.

Some clones are missing from TCRdb's copy, which holds only in-frame ones; the method was immunoSEQ multiplex PCR. The sample holds about 280,000 clones, 70% to 90% seen once. With 3 bases clipped from V and 2 bases from J, the junction kept 5 bases outside the gene matches. CDR3 length: 14 amino acids. Germline CDR1 is DFQATT and CDR2 is SNEGSKA (reference sequence). The sample taken for sequencing was peripheral blood. This chain connects TRBV20-1 to TRBJ2-7, with 9 bases fitting TRBD2. The clonotype was recovered from a man aged 50-60 years with active or convalescent COVID-19. In DNA, the CDR3 is TGCAGTGCTAGTCTGCCTAGCGGGACCTACGAGCAGTACTTC. As protein: CSASLPSGTYEQYF.